This TCR beta chain was sequenced for a study of T cells in women clearing cervical HPV infection. Study-level background: Cases: HPV16-related CIN3 or worse on histology, a couple of invasive cancers. HLA type could not be excluded as a confounder.

Notes on the study in general: Cases carried less TRBV6-7 than controls: approximately 0.1% versus 0.16%.

Here immunoSEQ multiplex PCR was the method, and the copy in TCRdb shows in-frame clones only, minus some. The table lists approximately 30,000 clones. Regarding this clone: The antigen is unknown. The read terminates 3 residues before the CDR3 end, so the remaining end is supplied by the germline J gene.

Dot-blot hybridization genotyped cervical HPV amplified with MY09/MY11 PCR. From germline, CDR1 is SGHKS and CDR2 YYEKEE (reference sequence). V lost 4 bases and J 7 bases, leaving 18 bases between the germline ends. The CDR3 is 15 residues long. Sequencing was carried out using blood buffy coat. This receptor was identified in a woman between 18 and 69 years old with a cervical HPV16 infection that either progressed to CIN3+ or cleared (not recorded which). The chain couples TRBV5-5 to TRBJ2-1; maybe TRBD1 (7 bases). This chain's CDR3 is CASSPANSGGNEQFF. The sequenced CDR3 bases are TGTGCCAGCAGCCCTGCAAACTCAGGGGGGAATGAG.